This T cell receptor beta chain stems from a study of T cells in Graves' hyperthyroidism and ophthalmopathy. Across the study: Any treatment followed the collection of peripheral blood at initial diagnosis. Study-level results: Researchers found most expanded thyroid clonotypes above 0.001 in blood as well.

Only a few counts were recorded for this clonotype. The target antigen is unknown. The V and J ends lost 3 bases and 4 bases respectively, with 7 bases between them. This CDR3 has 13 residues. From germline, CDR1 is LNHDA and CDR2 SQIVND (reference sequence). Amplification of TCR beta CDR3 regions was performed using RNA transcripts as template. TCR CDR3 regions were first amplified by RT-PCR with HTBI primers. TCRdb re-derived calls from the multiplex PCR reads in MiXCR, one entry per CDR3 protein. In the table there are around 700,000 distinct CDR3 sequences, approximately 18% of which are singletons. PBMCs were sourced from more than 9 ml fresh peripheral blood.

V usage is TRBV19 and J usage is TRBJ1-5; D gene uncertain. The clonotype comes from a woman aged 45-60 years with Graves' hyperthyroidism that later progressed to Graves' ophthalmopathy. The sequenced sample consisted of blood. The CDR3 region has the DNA TGTGCCAGTAGTATGAAAGGGAATCAGCCCCAGCATTTT. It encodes CASSMKGNQPQHF.